The 20 T cell receptor beta chains given below trace back to one sample, sequenced in a study of patients and donors after allogeneic stem cell transplantation. TCRdb re-called the RT-PCR reads with MiXCR, one entry per CDR3 protein. This sample has about 410,000 distinct CDR3 sequences, with 16% found just once. Sequenced: blood, either unsorted or a sorted T cell fraction (not recorded which). These receptor sequences come from a human donor who was either an allogeneic HSCT recipient or a stem cell or donor lymphocyte infusion donor (not recorded which). It is not recorded whose cells these are; they may come from a transplant donor.

This clonotype was found a few times. The chain is built from TRBV7-2 and TRBJ1-2, with D unresolved. From germline, CDR1 is SGHTA and CDR2 FQGNSA. Trimming took 1 base from V and 0 from J, leaving 9 bases between them. CDR3 length: 15 residues. CDR3 DNA sequence: TGTGCCAGCAGCTTAGGATCGTTTTCTAACTATGGCTACACCTTC. It translates to CASSLGSFSNYGYTF.

To note about this clonotype: At one end, the junction sequence differs from germline, possibly due to a read error. DNA of the CDR3: TGCGCCAGCAGTTTGGGGAATCTGAACACTGAAGCTTTCTTT. This sequence encodes CASSLGNLNTEAFF. The chain is built from TRBV5-1 and TRBJ1-1; unclear D gene. Germline values: CDR1 SGHRS, CDR2 YFSETQ. The CDR3 runs 14 residues.

There are a few counts of this clonotype. This sequence joins TRBV5-1 and TRBJ1-4; 7 nucleotides agree with TRBD1. The ends lost 4 bases at V and 7 bases at J; junction bases unmatched: 10. This CDR3 contains 15 residues. CDR1 is SGHRS, CDR2 YFSETQ, per germline. The CDR3 here is CASSPQGIGGEKLFF. The CDR3 region has the DNA TGCGCCAGCAGCCCACAGGGGATCGGGGGTGAAAAACTGTTTTTT.

This sequence joins TRBV2 and TRBJ2-7, with D perhaps matching TRBD1 (5 bases). V was trimmed by 2 bases and J by 6 bases, leaving 8 bases between them. This CDR3 spans 12 amino acids. Germline CDR1 is SNHLY and CDR2 is FYNNEI. The CDR3 here is CASSEQGSEQYF. CDR3 bases: TGTGCCAGCAGTGAACAGGGCTCCGAGCAGTACTTC.

This chain connects TRBV5-5 to TRBJ2-1, with D maybe TRBD2 (5 bases). V was clipped by 1 base and J by 6 bases, with 11 bases between them. The CDR3 is 14 amino acids. The germline CDR1 and CDR2 sequences are SGHKS and YYEKEE (reference sequence). The chain's CDR3 is CASSLPGTFNEQFF. The CDR3 region has the DNA TGTGCCAGCAGCTTGCCGGGAACCTTCAATGAGCAGTTCTTC.

This clonotype was seen only a few times. J is TRBJ2-1 and V is TRBV10-3, with 7 bases matching TRBD2. The CDR3 runs 19 residues. Germline V gene sequence: CDR1 ENHRY, CDR2 SYGVKD. V gave up 1 base and J gave up 1 base; unmatched junction bases: 13. CDR3 in amino acids: CAISELVTSGIRSYNEQFF. CDR3 DNA: TGTGCCATCAGTGAGTTGGTAACCAGCGGGATAAGATCCTACAATGAGCAGTTCTTC.

This chain links TRBV14 with TRBJ2-6, with D perhaps TRBD2 (5 bases). V lost 10 bases and J 1 base, leaving 26 bases between the germline ends. CDR3 length: 19 amino acids. The germline CDR1 and CDR2 sequences are SGHDN and FVKESK. The CDR3 region has the DNA TGTGCCACCCATGAGGGCCAGTTTTCTCCCCTTTCTGGGGCCAACGTCCTGACTTTC. As protein: CATHEGQFSPLSGANVLTF. The variable domain in full, with the rest retrieved from reference TRBV14 and TRBJ2-6, is EAGVTQFPSHSVIEKGQTVTLRCDPISGHDNLYWYRRVMGKEIKFLLHFVKESKQDESGMPNNRFLAERTGGTYSTLKVQPAELEDSGVYFCATHEGQFSPLSGANVLTFGAGSRLTVL.

This clonotype was observed a handful of times. J is TRBJ1-4 and V is TRBV14; the match to TRBD1 covers 8 bases. The CDR3 has 16 residues. The germline V gene has CDR1 SGHDN and CDR2 FVKESK. V lost 2 bases and J lost 8; bases outside the gene matches: 10. The chain's CDR3 is CASSQLIGQGGEKLFF. The CDR3 DNA is TGTGCCAGCAGCCAATTAATCGGACAGGGAGGGGAAAAACTGTTTTTT.

This clonotype was counted only a few times. In nucleotides, the CDR3 is TGTGCCAGCAGCATAGATAGGAGGTCCTCCTACGAGCAGTACTTC. Encoded protein: CASSIDRRSSYEQYF. This chain links TRBV12-3 or TRBV12-4 with TRBJ2-7, with a weak D call TRBD2 (5 bases). Trimming pared 6 bases from V and 0 bases from J, leaving 15 bases between. The CDR3 loop spans 15 amino acids.

V gene TRBV18 combines with J gene TRBJ2-1; a possible D gene is TRBD2 (5 bases). The CDR3 runs 15 residues. V lost 3 bases to trimming and J lost 8 bases, with 17 bases between them. Looked up from germline, CDR1 is KGHSH and CDR2 is LQKENI. CDR3 protein: CASSPRKFGSDEQFF. Written as DNA, the CDR3 is TGTGCCAGCTCACCGCGGAAGTTTGGGAGTGATGAGCAGTTCTTC.

This clonotype was observed a few times. The V and J genes are TRBV20-1 and TRBJ2-3, with D maybe TRBD2 (6 bases). V lost 0 bases and J lost 1, with 11 bases in between. The CDR3 contains 15 residues. Germline V gives CDR1 DFQATT, CDR2 SNEGSKA (reference sequence). The CDR3 DNA sequence: TGCAGTGCTAGAGAAGGCGGGGCCCGCACAGATACGCAGTATTTT. This gives the protein CSAREGGARTDTQYF.

The J gene is TRBJ1-1, the V gene TRBV15; D unresolved. The CDR3 consists of 14 residues. V lost 0 bases and J 10 bases, leaving 15 bases between the germline ends. Germline CDR1 is LNHNV and CDR2 is YYDKDF (reference sequence). CDR3 DNA: TGTGCCACCAGCAGAGAGCTGCAGAGCTTGGGAGCTTTCTTT. Its translation: CATSRELQSLGAFF. Based on the CDR3 plus reference TRBV15 and TRBJ1-1, the full variable domain is DAMVIQNPRYQVTQFGKPVTLSCSQTLNHNVMYWYQQKSSQAPKLLFHYYDKDFNNEADTPDNFQSRRPNTSFCFLDIRSPGLGDTAMYLCATSRELQSLGAFFGQGTRLTVV.

This clonotype was seen many times. The V and J genes are TRBV6-2 or TRBV6-3 and TRBJ2-5; D perhaps matches TRBD1 (5 bases). The germline CDR1 and CDR2 sequences are MNHEY and SVGEGT. The V end was cut by 2 bases, the J end by 1 base, with 8 bases between. The CDR3 length is 14 residues. The CDR3 protein is CASSYRQLQETQYF. The CDR3 nucleotides are TGTGCCAGCAGTTACCGACAGCTCCAAGAGACCCAGTACTTC.

This clonotype was observed a handful of times. The chain carries TRBV9 and TRBJ1-2; 8 positions match TRBD1. Germline CDR1 is SGDLS and CDR2 is YYNGEE. The CDR3 has 15 residues. V dropped 3 bases and J dropped 4; count of bases not matched to a gene: 8. CDR3 nucleotide sequence: TGTGCCAGCAGCGCAGCCAAGCAGGGGGCCTATGGCTACACCTTC. It codes for CASSAAKQGAYGYTF. The variable domain in full, completed from reference TRBV9 and TRBJ1-2, reads DSGVTQTPKHLITATGQRVTLRCSPRSGDLSVYWYQQSLDQGLQFLIQYYNGEERAKGNILERFSAQQFPDLHSELNLSSLELGDSALYFCASSAAKQGAYGYTFGSGTRLTVV.

The table lists this clonotype with many counts. The chain links TRBV12-3 or TRBV12-4 to TRBJ1-5; 8 bases match TRBD1. The V gene end was trimmed by 6 bases and the J gene end by 5 bases; junction bases not matched to a gene: 15. The CDR3 spans 17 residues. This CDR3 is CASRISGTGFWDQPQHF. In nucleotides, the CDR3 is TGTGCCAGCAGAATCTCCGGGACAGGTTTTTGGGATCAGCCCCAGCATTTT.

This clonotype came up a few times. The chain couples TRBV12-3 or TRBV12-4 to TRBJ1-1; maybe TRBD1 (6 bases). CDR3 length: 13 amino acids. V lost 5 bases, J lost 4 bases, and 11 bases lay in between. CDR3 amino acids: CASSTGRTTEAFF. The CDR3 nucleotides read TGTGCCAGCAGTACAGGGAGGACCACTGAAGCTTTCTTT.

This chain uses TRBV12-5 with TRBJ2-7, with TRBD2 matching over 10 bases. Losses at the gene ends were 3 bases for V and 1 base for J; bases not matched to a gene: 6. This CDR3 comprises 16 residues. The germline V gene encodes CDR1 LGHNT and CDR2 FRNRAP. The CDR3 DNA sequence: TGTGCTAGTGGTTTCCTTGGACTAGCGGTTTCCTACGAGCAGTACTTC. This translates into CASGFLGLAVSYEQYF. Full variable domain (outside the CDR3, taken from reference TRBV12-5 and TRBJ2-7): DARVTQTPRHKVTEMGQEVTMRCQPILGHNTVFWYRQTMMQGLELLAYFRNRAPLDDSGMPKDRFSAEMPDATLATLKIQPSEPRDSAVYFCASGFLGLAVSYEQYFGPGTRLTVT.

This clonotype was detected a few times. The chain links TRBV5-1 to TRBJ1-2; D is ambiguous. The germline V gene has CDR1 SGHRS and CDR2 YFSETQ. V was pared by 4 bases and J by 3 bases, with 16 bases between. The CDR3 covers 15 residues. CDR3 DNA: TGCGCCAGCAGCAACGAGGGTGGTATTCACTATGGCTACACCTTC. This translates into CASSNEGGIHYGYTF.

This clonotype came up many times. The chain employs TRBV2 and TRBJ2-1; 9 nucleotides line up with TRBD2. The V and J ends lost 7 bases and 9 bases, in that order; junction bases with no gene match: 16. The CDR3 sequence is 16 residues long. CDR1 is SNHLY, CDR2 FYNNEI, per germline. The CDR3 loop is CASTVRARLAAGEQFF. The CDR3 DNA reads as TGTGCCAGCACCGTAAGGGCGAGACTAGCGGCAGGTGAGCAGTTCTTC. Looking up the rest from reference TRBV2 and TRBJ2-1 gives the full variable domain: EPEVTQTPSHQVTQMGQEVILRCVPISNHLYFYWYRQILGQKVEFLVSFYNNEISEKSEIFDDQFSVERPDGSNFTLKIRSTKLEDSAMYFCASTVRARLAAGEQFFGPGTRLTVL.

The rearrangement links TRBV20-1 to TRBJ2-3, with unresolved D. Germline V gene data show CDR1 as DFQATT and CDR2 as SNEGSKA (reference sequence). The V and J ends lost 6 bases and 6 bases respectively, with 10 bases between them. CDR3 length equals 11 residues. The DNA of the CDR3 is TGCAGTGCCGCCGACCAGGATACGCAGTATTTT. Protein sequence: CSAADQDTQYF.